This T cell receptor beta chain was recorded in a study of T cells after posttransplantation cyclophosphamide. Study-wide results and limits: TRB clonality was highly associated with recipient CMV seropositivity and reactivation.

Clones were sequenced by immunoSEQ multiplex PCR, and TCRdb holds only the in-frame ones, with some missing. Of 8,500 to 10,000 clones in the sample, roughly 98% were seen once. Cells defined as naive were viable CD3+CD4+ or CD3+CD8+ and CCR7+CD45RA+CD45RO-CD95-CD27+CD28+. In regard to this clone: Its specificity is unknown.

CDR3 size: 16 residues. In germline, CDR1 is SGHNT, CDR2 YYREEE (reference sequence). The ends were cut back, 0 bases at V and 1 base at J, with 10 bases in the middle. The rearrangement links TRBV5-4 to TRBJ2-2; D is unclear. The receptor's source is a woman aged 55-70 years in good health, CMV-negative, and a related stem cell transplant donor. Input material: naive CD4+ T cells sorted from PBMCs. CDR3: CASSLDAGGNTGELFF. The CDR3 nucleotides are TGTGCCAGCAGCTTGGATGCAGGTGGGAACACCGGGGAGCTGTTTTTT.